The entry below gives a single TCR beta chain sequence along with its context. Its antigen is unidentified. Germline values: CDR1 SGHNT, CDR2 YYREEE (reference sequence). With 4 bases clipped from V and 0 bases from J, the junction kept 9 bases outside the gene matches. The CDR3 runs 16 residues. This entry comes from a study of cytomegalovirus exposure and HLA in healthy donors. Study-level findings and limits: Upon later analysis, HLA-associated TCR beta chains proved more clonally expanded than other, equally common chains. CMV serostatus was the only recorded immune exposure for donors. Most CMV-associated TCR beta chains were later found to appear HLA-restricted.

PCR amplification relied on 60 Vbeta primers (plus 13 Jbeta primers). The repertoire was sequenced with immunoSEQ multiplex PCR; TCRdb's copy has only in-frame clones and lacks some. The data hold more than 90,000 clones, with 82% observed a single time. Specimen: PBMCs. This receptor was obtained from a middle-aged man in good health and CMV-seronegative. The V and J genes are TRBV5-4 and TRBJ2-5; TRBD1 agrees at 7 bases. As DNA, the CDR3 is TGTGCCAGCAGCCGCCCGACAGGGAATAACCAAGAGACCCAGTACTTC. Protein product: CASSRPTGNNQETQYF. The variable domain in full, with the rest retrieved from reference TRBV5-4 and TRBJ2-5, is ETGVTQSPTHLIKTRGQQVTLRCSSQSGHNTVSWYQQALGQGPQFIFQYYREEENGRGNFPPRFSGLQFPNYSSELNVNALELDDSALYLCASSRPTGNNQETQYFGPGTRLLVL.